One and the same sample provided the 20 T cell receptor beta chains below, sequenced in a study of T cell responses to AZD1222 COVID-19 vaccine. Sequencing used immunoSEQ multiplex PCR; TCRdb keeps in-frame clones, though not all of them. This sample has roughly 150,000 clones, with roughly 90% found just once. The sequencing used peripheral blood, collected 28 days after the second AZD1222 dose. These receptors were taken from an adult who received the AZD1222 COVID-19 vaccine.

The genes are TRBV6-2 or TRBV6-3 and TRBJ1-6; the match to TRBD1 covers 7 bases. The CDR3 spans 14 residues. CDR1 MNHEY and CDR2 SVGEGT come from the germline V gene. V trimming: 6 bases; J trimming: 10 bases; junction bases outside the gene matches: 9. CDR3 protein: CASSRTTGESPLHF. The CDR3, as DNA: TGTGCCAGCAGCCGAACTACAGGGGAATCACCCCTCCACTTT.

Remarks on this clone: The sample contains more than one DNA sequence encoding this CDR3. The chain has TRBV3-1 (or the pseudogene TRBV3-2) and TRBJ2-1, with D possibly TRBD2 on 6 matching bases. Germline V gene lookup returns CDR1 LGHDT and CDR2 YNNKEL (reference sequence). Trimming cost V 0 bases and J 0 bases, with 9 bases left between them. The CDR3 is 16 residues long. In DNA form, the CDR3 reads TGTGCCAGCAGCCAAGAGACCGGGAGCTCCTACAATGAGCAGTTCTTC. Translating gives CASSQETGSSYNEQFF.

The chain is built from TRBV19 and TRBJ2-7; 7 bases agree with TRBD1. Germline values: CDR1 LNHDA, CDR2 SQIVND (reference sequence). The ends lost 10 bases at V and 2 bases at J; junction bases unmatched: 2. CDR3 length: 11 amino acids. The CDR3 sequence: CATGTAYEQYF. Written as DNA, the CDR3 is TGTGCCACCGGGACAGCCTACGAGCAGTACTTC. Filled out from reference TRBV19 and TRBJ2-7, the complete variable domain reads DGGITQSPKYLFRKEGQNVTLSCEQNLNHDAMYWYRQDPGQGLRLIYYSQIVNDFQKGDIAEGYSVSREKKESFPLTVTSAQKNPTAFYLCATGTAYEQYFGPGTRLTVT.

This chain links TRBV2 with TRBJ1-6, with TRBD1 matching over 8 bases. The length of the CDR3 is 14 residues. Germline V gene sequence: CDR1 SNHLY, CDR2 FYNNEI. V trimming: 7 bases; J trimming: 7 bases; junction bases outside the gene matches: 6. In nucleotides, the CDR3 is TGTGCCAGCACAGGACAGGGCCTAAATTCACCCCTCCACTTT. Its protein is CASTGQGLNSPLHF.

This rearrangement joins TRBV28 to TRBJ1-5, with D perhaps TRBD1 (5 bases). CDR1 and CDR2 (germline): MDHEN, SYDVKM. This CDR3 has 18 amino acids. The V and J ends lost 1 base and 2 bases respectively, with 18 bases between them. The CDR3 coding sequence is TGTGCCAGCAGTTTATCGGCAGGGTGGGCTCTCGGCAATCAGCCCCAGCATTTT. As protein: CASSLSAGWALGNQPQHF.

The rearrangement joins TRBV6-6 to TRBJ1-1; D is perhaps TRBD1 (5 bases). The CDR3 loop spans 16 amino acids. Germline CDR1 MNHNY, CDR2 SVGAGI (reference sequence). With 2 bases removed from V and 1 base from J, the gap between germline ends came to 14 bases. The DNA for the CDR3 is TGTGCCAGCAGTTACCCGGAACGGGGCGGGAACACTGAAGCTTTCTTT. This translates into CASSYPERGGNTEAFF.

The chain uses TRBV15 and TRBJ2-1; D uncertain. Per germline, CDR1 LNHNV and CDR2 YYDKDF (reference sequence). This CDR3 has 15 residues. Trimming cost V 0 bases and J 5 bases, with 11 bases left between them. The CDR3 reads CATSRDGFYNNEQFF. The CDR3 nucleotides read TGTGCCACCAGCAGAGATGGATTCTATAACAATGAGCAGTTCTTC.

The chain couples TRBV5-1 to TRBJ2-2; D perhaps matches TRBD1 (6 bases). V lost 3 bases to trimming and J lost 5 bases, with 11 bases between them. This CDR3 has 14 residues. The V gene's germline CDR1 is SGHRS and CDR2 YFSETQ. The CDR3 region has the DNA TGCGCCAGCAGCTCAGGGGTGGATACCGGGGAGCTGTTTTTT. Translated: CASSSGVDTGELFF.

The CDR3 is CASSLTGVDESPLHF. CDR3 coding DNA: TGTGCCAGCAGTCTGACAGGGGTGGATGAGTCACCCCTCCACTTT. This chain connects TRBV6-2 or TRBV6-3 to TRBJ1-6, with 8 bases fitting TRBD1. CDR1 and CDR2 (germline): MNHEY, SVGEGT. This CDR3 comprises 15 residues. With V trimmed by 5 bases and J by 10 bases, 10 bases remained unmatched.

On this clone: Other DNA sequences in the sample encode the same CDR3. J is TRBJ1-1 and V is TRBV5-1; D may be TRBD1 (5 bases). This CDR3 spans 15 amino acids. The germline gives CDR1 SGHRS, CDR2 YFSETQ. Deletions cut 4 bases from V and 3 bases from J, with 16 bases between. The CDR3 DNA is TGCGCCAGCAGCCTGGCCGGGACGCCCGACACTGAAGCTTTCTTT. Its protein product is CASSLAGTPDTEAFF.

As DNA, the CDR3 is TGTGCCAGCAGCTTGGGTGTGGTGACTGAAGCTTTCTTT. As protein: CASSLGVVTEAFF. The chain uses TRBV5-6 and TRBJ1-1; D ambiguous. Trimming took off 0 bases at V and 5 bases at J, with 8 bases between the two ends. Germline loops: CDR1 SGHDT, CDR2 YYEEEE. There are 13 residues in the CDR3.

This sequence joins TRBV2 and TRBJ1-5, with a possible D match to TRBD1 (5 bases). V gave up 4 bases and J gave up 3 bases, with 7 bases separating them. The CDR3 runs to 13 residues. Germline V gene sequence: CDR1 SNHLY, CDR2 FYNNEI. CDR3 sequence (DNA): TGTGCCAGCAGTGTGGGGGTCAATCAGCCCCAGCATTTT. Its translation is CASSVGVNQPQHF.

This clone occurred a few times. The chain links TRBV23-1 to TRBJ2-1; TRBD2 matches at 9 bases. TRBV23-1 is an ORF; its function is uncertain. V gave up 1 base and J gave up 5 bases; unmatched junction bases: 6. The CDR3 totals 16 residues. The CDR3 spells CASSQFSASGDNEQFF. The DNA of the CDR3 is TGCGCCAGCAGTCAATTCTCGGCTAGCGGGGACAATGAGCAGTTCTTC.

The rearrangement links TRBV13 to TRBJ1-1, with D maybe TRBD1 (6 bases). The CDR3 sequence is 15 residues long. Germline CDR1 reads PRHDT; CDR2 reads FYEKMQ (reference sequence). V was trimmed by 2 bases and J by 1 base, leaving 11 bases between them. CDR3 in amino acids: CASSLRGEANTEAFF. The CDR3 DNA follows: TGTGCCAGCAGCTTAAGGGGGGAGGCGAACACTGAAGCTTTCTTT. The full variable domain, rest sourced from reference TRBV13 and TRBJ1-1, is AAGVIQSPRHLIKEKRETATLKCYPIPRHDTVYWYQQGPGQDPQFLISFYEKMQSDKGSIPDRFSAQQFSDYHSELNMSSLELGDSALYFCASSLRGEANTEAFFGQGTRLTVV.

The chain recombines TRBV3-1 (or the pseudogene TRBV3-2) with TRBJ2-1; D is ambiguous. In germline, CDR1 is LGHDT, CDR2 YNNKEL (reference sequence). The CDR3 has 15 residues. The V and J ends lost 2 bases and 5 bases respectively, with 13 bases between them. The CDR3 DNA sequence: TGTGCCAGCAGCCAACCCGTTAGCCGAAACAATGAGCAGTTCTTC. Protein: CASSQPVSRNNEQFF.

V is TRBV19 and J is TRBJ1-2; TRBD1 agrees at 7 bases. The germline V gene has CDR1 LNHDA and CDR2 SQIVND (reference sequence). CDR3 length: 14 residues. V shed 3 bases and J 4 bases; nucleotides not matched to a gene: 5. The CDR3 here is CASSISAGGYGYTF. The CDR3 nucleotides are TGTGCCAGTAGTATCTCGGCAGGGGGCTATGGCTACACCTTC.

The CDR3 here is CASSPRGENSPLHF. The DNA of the CDR3 is TGTGCCAGCTCCCCACGGGGCGAGAATTCACCCCTCCACTTT. V and J are TRBV3-1 (or the pseudogene TRBV3-2) and TRBJ1-6; possible D gene TRBD1, 5 bases. The CDR3 length is 14 residues. Trimming shortened V by 8 bases and J by 7 bases, and 15 bases separated the two germline ends. CDR1 and CDR2 from the germline V gene are LGHDT and YNNKEL (reference sequence).

The V gene is TRBV6-5, the J gene TRBJ2-1; TRBD1 might be the D (6 bases). The V end lost 7 bases, the J end lost 6 bases, and 16 bases lay between the germline ends. The CDR3 contains 14 residues. From germline, CDR1 is MNHEY and CDR2 SVGAGI. The CDR3 region is CASIERGHFNEQFF. CDR3 DNA sequence: TGTGCCAGCATCGAGAGGGGACATTTCAATGAGCAGTTCTTC.

The CDR3 nucleotides read TGTGCCAGCTCACCCTCAACAGGGTTCAATGAGCAGTTCTTC. Translation gives CASSPSTGFNEQFF. This chain connects TRBV18 to TRBJ2-1, with a tentative D call TRBD1 (6 bases). The CDR3 loop spans 14 amino acids. The germline V gene has CDR1 KGHSH and CDR2 LQKENI. Trimming left V 3 bases short and J 6 bases short, with 12 bases between.

The rearrangement joins TRBV5-1 to TRBJ2-5, with a weak D call TRBD1 (6 bases). Germline CDR1 and CDR2: SGHRS and YFSETQ. Trimming left V 4 bases short and J 1 base short, with 11 bases between. CDR3 length: 14 residues. CDR3 nucleotide sequence: TGCGCCAGCAGCCCGGGACACCTCCAAGAGACCCAGTACTTC. Translation: CASSPGHLQETQYF.